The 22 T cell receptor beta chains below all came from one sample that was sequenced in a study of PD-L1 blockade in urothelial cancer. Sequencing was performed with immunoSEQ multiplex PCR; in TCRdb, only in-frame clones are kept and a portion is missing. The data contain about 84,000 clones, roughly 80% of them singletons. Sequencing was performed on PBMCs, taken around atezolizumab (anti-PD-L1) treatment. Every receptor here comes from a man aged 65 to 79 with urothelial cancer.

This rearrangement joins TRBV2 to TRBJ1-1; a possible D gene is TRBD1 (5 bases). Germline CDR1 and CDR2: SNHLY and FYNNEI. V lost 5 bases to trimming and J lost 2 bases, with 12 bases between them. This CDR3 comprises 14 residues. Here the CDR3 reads CASSPPTGNTEAFF. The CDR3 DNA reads TGTGCCAGCAGTCCCCCTACAGGCAACACTGAAGCTTTCTTT.

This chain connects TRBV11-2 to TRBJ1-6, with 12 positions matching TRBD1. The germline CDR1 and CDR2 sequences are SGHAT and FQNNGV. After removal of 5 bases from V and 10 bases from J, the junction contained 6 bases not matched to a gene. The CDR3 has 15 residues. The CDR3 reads CASSPTGTGGSPLHF. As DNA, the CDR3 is TGTGCCAGCAGCCCGACCGGGACAGGGGGCTCACCCCTCCACTTT.

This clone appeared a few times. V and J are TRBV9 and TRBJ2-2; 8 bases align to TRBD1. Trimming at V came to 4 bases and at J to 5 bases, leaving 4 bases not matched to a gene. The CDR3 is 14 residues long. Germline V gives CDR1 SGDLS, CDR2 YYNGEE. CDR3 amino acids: CASSPRQGTGELFF. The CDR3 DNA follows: TGTGCCAGCAGCCCTAGACAGGGGACCGGGGAGCTGTTTTTT. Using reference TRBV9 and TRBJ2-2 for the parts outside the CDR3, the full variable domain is DSGVTQTPKHLITATGQRVTLRCSPRSGDLSVYWYQQSLDQGLQFLIQYYNGEERAKGNILERFSAQQFPDLHSELNLSSLELGDSALYFCASSPRQGTGELFFGEGSRLTVL.

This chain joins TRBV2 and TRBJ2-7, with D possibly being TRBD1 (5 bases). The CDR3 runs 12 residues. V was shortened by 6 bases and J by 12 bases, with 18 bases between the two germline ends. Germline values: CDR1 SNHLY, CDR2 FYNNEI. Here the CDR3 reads CASRVDRQYGYF. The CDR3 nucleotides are TGTGCCAGCAGGGTTGATCGACAGTACGGGTACTTC.

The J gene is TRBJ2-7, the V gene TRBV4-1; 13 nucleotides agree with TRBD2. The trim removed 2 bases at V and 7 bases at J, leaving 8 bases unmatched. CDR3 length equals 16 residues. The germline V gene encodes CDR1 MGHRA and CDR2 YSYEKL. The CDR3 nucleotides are TGCGCCAGCAGCCAATCACTAGCGGGAGGGCCGAAGGAGCAGTACTTC. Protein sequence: CASSQSLAGGPKEQYF.

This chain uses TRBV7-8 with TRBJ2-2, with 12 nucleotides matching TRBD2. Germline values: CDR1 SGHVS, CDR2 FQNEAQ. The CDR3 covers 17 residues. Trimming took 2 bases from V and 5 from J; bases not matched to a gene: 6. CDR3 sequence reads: CASSLTSGGPGTGELFF. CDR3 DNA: TGTGCCAGCAGCTTAACTAGCGGGGGGCCTGGAACCGGGGAGCTGTTTTTT.

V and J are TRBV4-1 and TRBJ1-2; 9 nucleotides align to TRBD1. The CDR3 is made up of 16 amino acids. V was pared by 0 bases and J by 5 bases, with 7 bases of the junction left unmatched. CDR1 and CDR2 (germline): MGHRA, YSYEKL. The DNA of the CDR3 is TGCGCCAGCAGCCAAGAGGCGACAGGGGGGGGATATGGCTACACCTTC. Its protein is CASSQEATGGGYGYTF.

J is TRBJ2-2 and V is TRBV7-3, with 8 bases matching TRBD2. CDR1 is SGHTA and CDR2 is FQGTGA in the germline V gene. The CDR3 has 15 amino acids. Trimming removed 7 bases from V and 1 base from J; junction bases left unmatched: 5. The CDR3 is CASKTGGGNTGELFF. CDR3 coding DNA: TGTGCCAGCAAAACCGGGGGGGGGAACACCGGGGAGCTGTTTTTT.

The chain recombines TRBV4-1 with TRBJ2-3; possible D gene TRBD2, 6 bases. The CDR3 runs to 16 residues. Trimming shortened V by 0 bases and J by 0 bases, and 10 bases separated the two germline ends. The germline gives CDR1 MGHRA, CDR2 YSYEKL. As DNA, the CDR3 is TGCGCCAGCAGCCAAGAAGAACGGGAGAGCACAGATACGCAGTATTTT. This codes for CASSQEERESTDTQYF.

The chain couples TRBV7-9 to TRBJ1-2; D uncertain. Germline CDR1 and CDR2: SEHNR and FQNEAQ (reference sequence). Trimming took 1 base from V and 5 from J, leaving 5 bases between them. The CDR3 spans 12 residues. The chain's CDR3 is CASSLDKYGYTF. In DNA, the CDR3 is TGTGCCAGCAGCTTAGACAAATATGGCTACACCTTC.

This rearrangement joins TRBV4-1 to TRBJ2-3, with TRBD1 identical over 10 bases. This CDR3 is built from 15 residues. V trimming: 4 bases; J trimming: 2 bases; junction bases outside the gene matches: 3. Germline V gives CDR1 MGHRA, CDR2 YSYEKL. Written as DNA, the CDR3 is TGCGCCAGCAGCCGGGGACAGGGGTTCACAGATACGCAGTATTTT. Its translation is CASSRGQGFTDTQYF.

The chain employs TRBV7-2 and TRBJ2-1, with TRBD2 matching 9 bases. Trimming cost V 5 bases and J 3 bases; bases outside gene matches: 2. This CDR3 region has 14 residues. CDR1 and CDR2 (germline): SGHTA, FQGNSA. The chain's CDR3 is CASSRLADYNEQFF. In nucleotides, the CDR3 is TGTGCCAGCAGCCGACTAGCGGACTACAATGAGCAGTTCTTC.

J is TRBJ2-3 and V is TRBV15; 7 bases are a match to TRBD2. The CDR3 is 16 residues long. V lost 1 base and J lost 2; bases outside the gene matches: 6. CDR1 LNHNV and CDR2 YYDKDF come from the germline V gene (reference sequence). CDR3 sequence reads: CATSRGWGRATDTQYF. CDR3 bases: TGTGCCACCAGCAGAGGGTGGGGGAGGGCCACAGATACGCAGTATTTT.

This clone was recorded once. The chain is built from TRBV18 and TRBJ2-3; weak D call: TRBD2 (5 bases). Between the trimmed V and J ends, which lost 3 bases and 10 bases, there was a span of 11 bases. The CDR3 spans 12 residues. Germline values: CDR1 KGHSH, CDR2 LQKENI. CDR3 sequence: CASSPEAEAQYF. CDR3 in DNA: TGTGCCAGCTCACCGGAGGCCGAGGCGCAGTATTTT.

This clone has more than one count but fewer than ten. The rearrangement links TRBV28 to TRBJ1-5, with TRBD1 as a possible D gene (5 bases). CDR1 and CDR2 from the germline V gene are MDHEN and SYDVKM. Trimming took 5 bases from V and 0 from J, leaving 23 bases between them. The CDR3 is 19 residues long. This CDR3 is CASSPQAGKRDYSNQPQHF. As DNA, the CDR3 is TGTGCCAGCAGTCCTCAGGCAGGAAAAAGGGACTATAGCAATCAGCCCCAGCATTTT.

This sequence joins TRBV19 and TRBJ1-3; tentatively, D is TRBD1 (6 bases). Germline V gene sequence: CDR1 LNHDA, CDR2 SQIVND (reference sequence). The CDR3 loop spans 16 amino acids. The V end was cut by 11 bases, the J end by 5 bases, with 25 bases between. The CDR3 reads CASAAGTGTLRNTIYF. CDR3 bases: TGTGCCTCCGCGGCTGGCACAGGGACCCTCAGAAACACCATATATTTT.

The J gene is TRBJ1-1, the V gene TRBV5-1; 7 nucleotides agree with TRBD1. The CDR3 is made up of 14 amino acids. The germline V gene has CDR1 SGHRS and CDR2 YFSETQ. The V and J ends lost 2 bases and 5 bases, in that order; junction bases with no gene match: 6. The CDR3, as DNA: TGCGCCAGCAGCTTACAGGGGCGGTTGACTGAAGCTTTCTTT. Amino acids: CASSLQGRLTEAFF.

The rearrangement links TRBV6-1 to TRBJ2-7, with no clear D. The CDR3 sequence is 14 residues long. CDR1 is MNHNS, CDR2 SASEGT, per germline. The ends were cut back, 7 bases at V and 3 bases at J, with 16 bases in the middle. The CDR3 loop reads CASTTSARNYEQYF. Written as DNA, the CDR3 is TGTGCCAGCACCACAAGCGCCCGAAACTACGAGCAGTACTTC.

The CDR3 DNA follows: TGTGCCAGCAGCGCCCGGGACAGCTTCTACGAGCAGTACTTC. Residues: CASSARDSFYEQYF. The chain recombines TRBV9 with TRBJ2-7; 7 bases are a match to TRBD1. Germline CDR1 reads SGDLS; CDR2 reads YYNGEE. The CDR3 spans 14 residues. V shed 3 bases, J shed 3 bases, and the junction held 6 bases outside the gene matches.

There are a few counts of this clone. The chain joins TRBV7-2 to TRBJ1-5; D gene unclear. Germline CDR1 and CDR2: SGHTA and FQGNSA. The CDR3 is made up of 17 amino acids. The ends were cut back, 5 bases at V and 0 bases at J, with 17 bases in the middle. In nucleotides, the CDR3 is TGTGCCAGCAGCACGAAAAATAGTCGGTTTAGCAATCAGCCCCAGCATTTT. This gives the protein CASSTKNSRFSNQPQHF. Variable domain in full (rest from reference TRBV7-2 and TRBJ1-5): GAGVSQSPSNKVTEKGKDVELRCDPISGHTALYWYRQSLGQGLEFLIYFQGNSAPDKSGLPSDRFSAERTGGSVSTLTIQRTQQEDSAVYLCASSTKNSRFSNQPQHFGDGTRLSIL.

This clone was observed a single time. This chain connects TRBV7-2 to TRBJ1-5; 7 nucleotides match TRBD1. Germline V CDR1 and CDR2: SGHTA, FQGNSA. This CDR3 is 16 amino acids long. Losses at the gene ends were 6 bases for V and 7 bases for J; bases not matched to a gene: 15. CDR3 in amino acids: CASSILGTANWQPQHF. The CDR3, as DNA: TGTGCCAGCAGTATTCTAGGGACAGCGAATTGGCAGCCCCAGCATTTT.

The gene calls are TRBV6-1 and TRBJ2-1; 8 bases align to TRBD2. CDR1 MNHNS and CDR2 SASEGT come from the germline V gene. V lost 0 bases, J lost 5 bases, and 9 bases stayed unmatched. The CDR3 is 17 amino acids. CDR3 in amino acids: CASSEATVTSENNEQFF. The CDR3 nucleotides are TGTGCCAGCAGTGAAGCGACAGTGACTAGCGAGAACAATGAGCAGTTCTTC.